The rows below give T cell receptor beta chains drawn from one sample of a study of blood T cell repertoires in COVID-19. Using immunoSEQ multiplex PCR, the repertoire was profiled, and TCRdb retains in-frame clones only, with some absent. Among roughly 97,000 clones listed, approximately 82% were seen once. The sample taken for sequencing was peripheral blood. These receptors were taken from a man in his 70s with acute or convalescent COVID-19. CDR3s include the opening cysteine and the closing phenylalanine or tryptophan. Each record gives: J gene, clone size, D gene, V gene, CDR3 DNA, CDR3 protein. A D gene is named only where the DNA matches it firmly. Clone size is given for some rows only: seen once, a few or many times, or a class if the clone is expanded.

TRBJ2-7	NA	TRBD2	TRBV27	TGTGCCAGCAGTTCGACTAGCGGACACTACGAGCAGTACTTC	CASSSTSGHYEQYF
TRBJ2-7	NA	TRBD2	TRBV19	TGTGCCAGTAGTCCTCTAGCGGGAGCATCCTACGAGCAGTACTTC	CASSPLAGASYEQYF
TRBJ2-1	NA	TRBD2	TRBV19	TGTGCCAGTAGTGACACTAGCGGGAGTTTGCGGGAGCAGTTCTTC	CASSDTSGSLREQFF
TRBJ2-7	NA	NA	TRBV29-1	TGCAGCGTGGGGGGGACAGGCGGCGAGCAGTACTTC	CSVGGTGGEQYF
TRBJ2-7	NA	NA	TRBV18	TGTGCCAGCTCACCACCTAACTACAGGGCCTACGAGCAGTACTTC	CASSPPNYRAYEQYF
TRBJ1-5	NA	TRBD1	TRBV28	TGTGCCAGCAGTCTCACGGACAGGGTACATTTT	CASSLTDRVHF
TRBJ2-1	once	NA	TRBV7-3	TGTGCCAGCAGCCCCCAGGGTGGCCCCTACAATGAGCAGTTCTTC	CASSPQGGPYNEQFF
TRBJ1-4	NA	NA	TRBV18	TGTGCCAGCTCACCCGATACAGGGATTAATGAAAAACTGTTTTTT	CASSPDTGINEKLFF
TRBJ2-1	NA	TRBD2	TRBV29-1	TGCAGCGTGGACCCGGGACTAGCGGGAAATGAGCAGTTCTTC	CSVDPGLAGNEQFF
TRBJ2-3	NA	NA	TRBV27	TGTGCCAGCAGTCCGCGGACAGATCGCCCTAGCACAGATACGCAGTATTTT	CASSPRTDRPSTDTQYF
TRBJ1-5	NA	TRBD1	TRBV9	TGTGCCAGCAGCGTGTCCGGGACAGGGGGCGGTCAGCCCCAGCATTTT	CASSVSGTGGGQPQHF
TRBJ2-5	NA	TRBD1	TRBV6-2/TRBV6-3	TGTGCCAGCAGTACGGACAGGGGGAAGGAGACCCAGTACTTC	CASSTDRGKETQYF
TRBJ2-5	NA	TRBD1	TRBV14	TGTGCCAGCAGCAGAATACAGGGGGTAAAGTCAGAGACCCAGTACTTC	CASSRIQGVKSETQYF
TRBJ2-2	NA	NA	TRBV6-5	TGTGCCAGCAGGGGAGGACAGGCCGGTGGCGGGGAGCTGTTTTTT	CASRGGQAGGGELFF
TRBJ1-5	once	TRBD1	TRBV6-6	TGTGCCAGCAGTCCCGGGGGACAGGGGGCCCAGCCCCAGCATTTT	CASSPGGQGAQPQHF
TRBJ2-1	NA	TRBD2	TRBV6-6	TGTGCCAGCAGCTTGGCGGGGGGGTACAATGAGCAGTTCTTC	CASSLAGGYNEQFF